This TCR beta chain emerged from a study of monozygotic twins with inflammatory bowel disease. The germline V gene encodes CDR1 ENHRY and CDR2 SYGVKD. This CDR3 is built from 12 residues. TCRdb reanalyzed the 5' RACE reads and collapses them to one entry per CDR3 protein, without DNA. The listing records about 160,000 distinct CDR3 sequences. This clonotype originated in a human donor with ulcerative colitis or Crohn's disease, or a healthy co-twin of an affected twin (not recorded which). V and J are TRBV10-3 and TRBJ2-7. Sequences were obtained from blood. The CDR3 sequence is CAISGLSYEQYF.